This T cell receptor beta chain originates from a study of OX40 agonist ivuxolimab in advanced cancers. Study-wide points: The study observed clonal expansion of CD4+ and CD8+ blood T cells by week 6 at 0.1 to 3.0 mg/kg.

On this clone itself: Its specificity is not known.

The germline gives CDR1 LGHNA, CDR2 YSLEER. V was pared by 0 bases and J by 5 bases, with 10 bases between. This CDR3 comprises 14 residues. The table came from immunoSEQ multiplex PCR; TCRdb's copy has only in-frame clones and leaves some out. This table holds over 40,000 clones, 75% to 90% found once. This clonotype originated in an adult with an advanced solid tumor such as melanoma, head and neck, liver or kidney cancer. Sequencing used CD4+ or CD8+ T cells sorted from blood, obtained in a trial of the OX40 agonist ivuxolimab. The chain carries TRBV4-3 and TRBJ1-1; D is uncertain. CDR3 amino acids: CASSQDLPVTEAFF. CDR3 DNA sequence: TGCGCCAGCAGCCAAGATCTGCCAGTAACTGAAGCTTTCTTT.